The next 18 T cell receptor beta chains were all read from a single sample in a study of neoadjuvant anti-PD-1 for oral cavity cancer. Time point reported: after neoadjuvant nivolumab, at surgical resection. Sequencing used immunoSEQ multiplex PCR; TCRdb keeps in-frame clones, though not all of them. The sample includes 65,000 to 70,000 clones, 86% of them seen just once. The sequencing here drew on PBMCs, taken after nivolumab (anti-PD-1) treatment. The receptors stem from a person between 40 and 79 years old with oral cavity squamous cell carcinoma.

The chain has TRBV7-3 and TRBJ2-1, with 12 bases aligning to TRBD2. V shed 5 bases, J shed 5 bases, and the junction held 4 bases outside the gene matches. Looked up from germline, CDR1 is SGHTA and CDR2 is FQGTGA. This CDR3 has 15 amino acids. This CDR3 reads CASSAPSGRDNEQFF. As DNA, the CDR3 is TGTGCCAGCAGCGCCCCTAGCGGGAGGGACAATGAGCAGTTCTTC.

This chain joins TRBV29-1 and TRBJ1-3; D gene ambiguous. The CDR3 runs 13 residues. Germline-derived CDR1 and CDR2 are SQVTM and ANQGSEA. Trimming pared 3 bases from V and 8 bases from J, leaving 14 bases between. CDR3 sequence (DNA): TGCAGCGTTGAGAAGGGAGGCGTGGACACCATATATTTT. It translates to CSVEKGGVDTIYF.

The V gene is TRBV6-5, the J gene TRBJ1-5; 9 bases agree with TRBD1. V shed 6 bases, J shed 6 bases, and the junction held 9 bases outside the gene matches. This CDR3 is 15 amino acids long. The V gene's germline CDR1 is MNHEY and CDR2 SVGAGI. The DNA for the CDR3 is TGTGCCAGCAGCCCAGAGGGACAGGGACGTCAGCCCCAGCATTTT. Residues: CASSPEGQGRQPQHF.

This clone was seen once. The genes are TRBV28 and TRBJ2-1, with TRBD1 matching 11 bases. Unmatched junction bases numbered 3, after V lost 2 bases and J lost 3 bases. Per germline, CDR1 MDHEN and CDR2 SYDVKM. This CDR3 has 16 residues. CDR3 nucleotides: TGTGCCAGCAGTTTACCCGGGACAGGGGGCTACAATGAGCAGTTCTTC. Residues: CASSLPGTGGYNEQFF. Variable domain in full (rest from reference TRBV28 and TRBJ2-1): DVKVTQSSRYLVKRTGEKVFLECVQDMDHENMFWYRQDPGLGLRLIYFSYDVKMKEKGDIPEGYSVSREKKERFSLILESASTNQTSMYLCASSLPGTGGYNEQFFGPGTRLTVL.

The CDR3 sequence is CASSRVAGGGQETQYF. CDR3 sequence (DNA): TGTGCCAGTAGTAGGGTCGCGGGGGGTGGGCAAGAGACCCAGTACTTC. The chain uses TRBV19 and TRBJ2-5; TRBD2 agrees at 8 bases. The length of the CDR3 is 16 residues. V gave up 4 bases and J gave up 2 bases; unmatched junction bases: 9. Germline lookup yields CDR1 LNHDA and CDR2 SQIVND (reference sequence).

Only one count was recorded for this clone. This chain joins TRBV7-8 and TRBJ1-3; TRBD1 aligns across 7 bases. From germline, CDR1 is SGHVS and CDR2 FQNEAQ. The CDR3 is made up of 14 amino acids. Trimming at V came to 5 bases and at J to 4 bases, leaving 5 bases not matched to a gene. CDR3 in amino acids: CASSQDRVGNTIYF. In nucleotides, the CDR3 is TGTGCCAGCAGCCAAGACAGGGTCGGAAACACCATATATTTT. Complete variable domain (other parts from reference TRBV7-8 and TRBJ1-3): GAGVSQSPRYKVAKRGQDVALRCDPISGHVSLFWYQQALGQGPEFLTYFQNEAQLDKSGLPSDRFFAERPEGSVSTLKIQRTQQEDSAVYLCASSQDRVGNTIYFGEGSWLTVV.

The chain couples TRBV6-1 to TRBJ1-1; 7 bases are shared with TRBD1. The CDR3 spans 15 residues. The V gene's germline CDR1 is MNHNS and CDR2 SASEGT. V lost 5 bases to trimming and J lost 5 bases; unmatched junction nucleotides: 11. CDR3: CASSKQQGLGTEAFF. The CDR3 nucleotides read TGTGCCAGCAGTAAACAACAGGGGTTGGGTACTGAAGCTTTCTTT.

The chain is built from TRBV5-1 and TRBJ2-3, with D possibly TRBD2 on 6 matching bases. Trimming stripped 4 bases from V and 2 bases from J, with 11 bases between. The CDR3 loop spans 14 amino acids. CDR1 and CDR2 from the germline V gene are SGHRS and YFSETQ. CDR3 DNA sequence: TGCGCCAGCAGCGGGGACTGGACCACAGATACGCAGTATTTT. It yields the protein CASSGDWTTDTQYF. Complete variable domain (other parts from reference TRBV5-1 and TRBJ2-3): KAGVTQTPRYLIKTRGQQVTLSCSPISGHRSVSWYQQTPGQGLQFLFEYFSETQRNKGNFPGRFSGRQFSNSRSEMNVSTLELGDSALYLCASSGDWTTDTQYFGPGTRLTVL.

The V call is TRBV10-3, the J call TRBJ1-3; 9 bases align to TRBD1. Unmatched junction bases numbered 10, after V lost 6 bases and J lost 4 bases. CDR1 and CDR2 (germline): ENHRY, SYGVKD. CDR3 length equals 16 residues. The CDR3, as DNA: TGTGCCATCAGAGAATTACCGGGACAGGGAGGAAACACCATATATTTT. This codes for CAIRELPGQGGNTIYF.

The J gene is TRBJ2-5, the V gene TRBV11-2; possibly TRBD2 for D (5 bases). CDR1 SGHAT and CDR2 FQNNGV come from the germline V gene. The CDR3 is 16 amino acids. Trimming pared 1 base from V and 1 base from J, leaving 13 bases between. This CDR3 is CASSLVSLGGQETQYF. CDR3 DNA: TGTGCCAGCAGCTTAGTTTCCCTCGGAGGCCAAGAGACCCAGTACTTC.

The chain combines TRBV10-3 with TRBJ1-1, with D possibly being TRBD1 (6 bases). V lost 6 bases and J 2 bases, leaving 16 bases between the germline ends. Germline V CDR1 and CDR2: ENHRY, SYGVKD. The CDR3 totals 15 residues. Here the CDR3 reads CAIRVGTTYNTEAFF. The CDR3 region has the DNA TGTGCCATCAGAGTCGGGACAACCTACAACACTGAAGCTTTCTTT.

This chain links TRBV2 with TRBJ2-1; 8 bases map to TRBD2. CDR1 is SNHLY and CDR2 is FYNNEI in the germline V gene. Trimming took 6 bases from V and 2 from J; bases not matched to a gene: 6. The CDR3 length is 15 residues. The chain's CDR3 is CASREREYTYNEQFF. In DNA, the CDR3 is TGTGCCAGCAGGGAGCGGGAGTACACCTACAATGAGCAGTTCTTC.

V usage is TRBV6-1 and J usage is TRBJ1-2; unclear D gene. The V gene lost 7 bases and the J gene lost 8 bases, with 11 bases spanning the gap. The CDR3 consists of 11 residues. The germline V gene encodes CDR1 MNHNS and CDR2 SASEGT. The CDR3 DNA sequence: TGTGCCAGCAACGGCCCTCACGGCTACACCTTC. Translating gives CASNGPHGYTF.

This chain uses TRBV30 with TRBJ1-5, with unresolved D. Trimming removed 0 bases at V and 1 base at J, with 4 bases between. The CDR3 sequence is 13 residues long. Germline V lookup: CDR1 GTSNPN, CDR2 SVGIG (reference sequence). This CDR3 is CAWSVHSNQPQHF. The CDR3 nucleotides are TGTGCCTGGAGTGTACACAGCAATCAGCCCCAGCATTTT.

The chain carries TRBV7-3 and TRBJ2-3; tentatively, D is TRBD2 (6 bases). This CDR3 has 17 residues. V was clipped by 2 bases and J by 1 base, with 16 bases between them. CDR1 and CDR2 (germline): SGHTA, FQGTGA. Here the CDR3 DNA reads TGTGCCAGCAGCTTATATTCGGGGGTCGGTGGCACAGATACGCAGTATTTT. It yields the protein CASSLYSGVGGTDTQYF.

The chain employs TRBV6-1 and TRBJ2-5, with a tentative D call TRBD2 (6 bases). The V and J ends lost 4 bases and 5 bases respectively, with 11 bases between them. Germline CDR1 reads MNHNS; CDR2 reads SASEGT. The CDR3 runs 13 residues. CDR3: CASSGVRGETQYF. The CDR3 nucleotides read TGTGCCAGCAGTGGTGTTCGGGGGGAGACCCAGTACTTC.

The DNA of the CDR3 is TGTGCCAGCACCCAGGGGGTCGGTCAGCCCCAGCATTTT. Its translation is CASTQGVGQPQHF. The gene calls are TRBV6-5 and TRBJ1-5; 7 bases line up with TRBD1. This CDR3 is 13 amino acids long. Germline V gives CDR1 MNHEY, CDR2 SVGAGI. Germline trimming cut 7 bases from V and 6 bases from J; bases unmatched to any gene: 6.

V gene TRBV7-8 combines with J gene TRBJ1-2; D unclear. V was shortened by 3 bases and J by 4 bases, with 12 bases between the two germline ends. Germline V gene lookup returns CDR1 SGHVS and CDR2 FQNEAQ. The CDR3 is 14 amino acids. The CDR3: CASSLESVSYGYTF. The CDR3 bases are TGTGCCAGCAGCTTGGAGTCGGTGAGCTATGGCTACACCTTC.